A single sample gave rise to the 9 T cell receptor beta chains below, sequenced in a study of HIV-infected children after antiretroviral therapy interruption. The sample's treatment: PENTA 11 planned treatment interruption arm or continuous ART arm. A 3' RACE protocol on RNA, with unique molecular identifiers, produced the TCR library. TCRdb used MiXCR to reprocess the 3' RACE reads, holding one entry per CDR3 protein. The sample lists about 15,000 distinct CDR3 sequences; 3.4% were seen once. Sample: CD45RO+ CD8+ T cells from PBMCs, pooled from several time points, taken from a donor given antiretroviral therapy, either interrupted or continuous. Subset of the sample: memory CD8+ CD45RO+ CD45RA- T cells. Source of these receptors: a pool of human donors with HIV.

This clonotype was observed many times. The genes are TRBV29-1 and TRBJ1-5; 7 bases match TRBD1. Per germline, CDR1 SQVTM and CDR2 ANQGSEA. The J segment lost 7 bases and the V segment lost 4 bases, leaving 13 bases of the junction unmatched. The CDR3 is 15 amino acids. Here the CDR3 DNA reads TGCAGCGTTGCGTTCCGATCGGGACAGAACCAGCCCCAGCATTTT. Translating gives CSVAFRSGQNQPQHF.

This clonotype was seen repeatedly, ten times or more. The chain carries TRBV2 and TRBJ1-6; 11 bases agree with TRBD1. The CDR3 covers 15 residues. Looked up from germline, CDR1 is SNHLY and CDR2 is FYNNEI. V was pared by 5 bases and J by 8 bases, with 5 bases of the junction left unmatched. The CDR3 sequence is CASSPTGQGDSPLHF. The CDR3 DNA is TGTGCCAGCAGTCCTACGGGACAGGGGGATTCACCCCTCCACTTT. Filled out from reference TRBV2 and TRBJ1-6, the complete variable domain reads EPEVTQTPSHQVTQMGQEVILRCVPISNHLYFYWYRQILGQKVEFLVSFYNNEISEKSEIFDDQFSVERPDGSNFTLKIRSTKLEDSAMYFCASSPTGQGDSPLHFGNGTRLTVT.

V usage is TRBV5-1 and J usage is TRBJ1-1; 7 nucleotides agree with TRBD1. The CDR3 is 15 residues long. V trimming: 0 bases; J trimming: 7 bases; junction bases outside the gene matches: 9. In germline, CDR1 is SGHRS, CDR2 YFSETQ. CDR3 nucleotides: TGCGCCAGCAGCTTGGTACAGGGGCCACTATTTGAAGCTTTCTTT. Translating it yields CASSLVQGPLFEAFF.

This clonotype has at least ten counts. The chain combines TRBV20-1 with TRBJ2-7, with D perhaps matching TRBD2 (5 bases). The ends were cut back, 3 bases at V and 4 bases at J, with 13 bases in the middle. There are 13 residues in the CDR3. Germline lookup yields CDR1 DFQATT and CDR2 SNEGSKA (reference sequence). The chain's CDR3 is CSASVRRGYEQYF. Written as DNA, the CDR3 is TGCAGTGCTAGTGTACGACGGGGTTACGAGCAGTACTTC.

This clonotype was seen at least ten times. This chain connects TRBV7-2 to TRBJ1-5; TRBD1 might be the D (5 bases). The CDR3 totals 14 residues. The V end was cut by 3 bases, the J end by 3 bases, with 9 bases between. Germline CDR1 and CDR2: SGHTA and FQGNSA. The CDR3 DNA sequence: TGTGCCAGCAGCTTGGAGGGGACCAATCAGCCCCAGCATTTT. This translates into CASSLEGTNQPQHF.

This clonotype was recorded many times. The chain recombines TRBV7-9 with TRBJ2-1; D is uncertain. Germline loops: CDR1 SEHNR, CDR2 FQNEAQ (reference sequence). The CDR3 is made up of 12 amino acids. V lost 1 base and J 8 bases, leaving 6 bases between the germline ends. CDR3 sequence reads: CASSLGNYEQFF. The CDR3 nucleotides are TGTGCCAGCAGCTTAGGGAATTATGAGCAGTTCTTC.

This clonotype came up many times. J is TRBJ2-5 and V is TRBV12-5; D unclear. CDR1 and CDR2 (germline): LGHNT, FRNRAP. This CDR3 contains 11 residues. V was cut by 1 base and J by 8 bases, with 5 bases left in between. This chain's CDR3 is CASGLGQTQYF. CDR3 bases: TGTGCTAGTGGTTTGGGGCAAACCCAGTACTTC.

This clonotype rates as medium-sized. The gene calls are TRBV5-1 and TRBJ1-4; D call uncertain. V lost 3 bases, J lost 7 bases, and 7 bases lay in between. Germline V gives CDR1 SGHRS, CDR2 YFSETQ. This CDR3 comprises 12 residues. CDR3 nucleotide sequence: TGCGCCAGCAGCTACGGATTTGAAAAACTGTTTTTT. Protein product: CASSYGFEKLFF.

By frequency in the sample, this clonotype is medium-sized. The V call is TRBV14, the J call TRBJ2-5, with D perhaps given as TRBD1 or TRBD2 (5 bases each). Germline CDR1 reads SGHDN; CDR2 reads FVKESK. The V and J ends lost 1 base and 2 bases respectively, with 23 bases between them. The CDR3 totals 19 residues. CDR3 residues: CASSQVLSSEGSTQETQYF. CDR3 DNA sequence: TGTGCCAGCAGCCAAGTACTATCCTCAGAGGGGTCCACTCAAGAGACCCAGTACTTC.